This TCR beta chain was identified in a study of T cell repertoires in cytomegalovirus infection (dated by TCRdb to about 2019). Background on the whole study: Alongside well-studied HLA-B-restricted epitopes, the peptide stimulations were aimed at recently identified HLA-C-restricted CMV epitopes, whose presentation resists viral immunomodulation. The HLA type of each donor mattered for the analysis, because public TCR beta signatures pointed to carriage of CMV infection along with the matching HLA type.

Data came from an Illumina HiSeq 1500. TCRdb reworked the public reads: Q25 trimming with fastp, MiXCR clone assembly, productive beta chains retained. Each CDR3 protein gets just one entry, which takes the most common genes and DNA from the rows behind it. This sample gives some 920,000 distinct CDR3 sequences in total; roughly 30% of them show up just once. The top ten constitute around an eighth of the sample. According to the study, the label for this sample's treatment or condition signals: in vitro stimulation with specific CMV peptide epitopes to enrich CMV-specific T cells. Counted from cysteine to phenylalanine, this CDR3 has 11 amino acids. Only the CDR3 DNA is retained, 33 bases long and in frame from the first base. Taken from the germline V gene (reference sequence), the CDR1 and CDR2 loops are LNHDA and SQIVND. V sheds 7 bases and J sheds 6 bases, leaving 9 bases between their ends. Summary of the overall study and its limitations: Carriers of CMV infection plus the relevant HLA type were discriminated by the cumulative frequency of public TCR beta family members in the study cohort and in an independent approximately 400-donor cohort. In the ex vivo response, HLA-C-restricted CMV-specific TCR beta clonotypes were dominant, and in two of eight donors the single most frequent clonotype came from this HLA-C-restricted group.

On this clonotype: The antigen it recognizes is unknown. It has no much larger one-base neighbor in the sample; base qualities were not kept.

The receptor was derived from a human donor in good health (CMV status not recorded). Some clones in this sample may be carry-over from other donors' samples. The material was cultured CD8+ T cells from PBMCs, obtained from culture after CMV antigen stimulation. The chain employs TRBV19 and TRBJ1-2; a tentative D call is TRBD1 (6 bases match). The DNA sequence reads TGTGCCAGTACCTCAGGGGATGGCTACACCTTC. The encoded protein is CASTSGDGYTF.